Below, 25 T cell receptor beta chains from the same sample are listed, as sequenced in a study of T cells after yellow fever vaccination. TCRdb reanalysed the 5' RACE reads using MiXCR and keeps one entry per CDR3 protein. The table has about 340,000 distinct CDR3 sequences, approximately 13% seen once. The source was CD4+ T cells sorted from PBMCs, collected 15 days after the yellow fever booster vaccination. Receptor source: a man between 18 and 35 years old who received the YFV17D yellow fever vaccine.

The V call is TRBV5-4, the J call TRBJ2-7; no clear D. Germline assignment: CDR1 SGHNT and CDR2 YYREEE (reference sequence). This CDR3 region has 16 residues. V was trimmed by 1 base and J by 3 bases, leaving 17 bases between them. CDR3 loop: CASSLSGSQIIYEQYF. The CDR3 DNA reads TGTGCCAGCAGCTTGTCGGGCAGCCAAATAATCTACGAGCAGTACTTC.

This chain joins TRBV6-5 and TRBJ2-1; D not certain. V was pared by 6 bases and J by 0 bases, with 6 bases between. The CDR3 spans 13 residues. Germline V gene lookup returns CDR1 MNHEY and CDR2 SVGAGI. DNA of the CDR3: TGTGCCAGCAGACGGTTCTCCTACAATGAGCAGTTCTTC. Translating it yields CASRRFSYNEQFF.

This chain uses TRBV6-5 with TRBJ2-3, with D maybe TRBD1 (5 bases). There are 16 residues in the CDR3. Between the trimmed V and J ends, which lost 2 bases and 1 base, there was a span of 13 bases. CDR1 and CDR2 from the germline V gene are MNHEY and SVGAGI. The CDR3 protein is CASSYQGLSGTDTQYF. CDR3 nucleotide sequence: TGTGCCAGCAGTTACCAGGGATTGTCGGGCACAGATACGCAGTATTTT.

There are a few counts of this clonotype. The chain employs TRBV7-2 and TRBJ2-5; D is ambiguous. Trimming left V 5 bases short and J 1 base short, with 14 bases between. The CDR3 is 15 amino acids. The germline CDR1 and CDR2 sequences are SGHTA and FQGNSA. CDR3 in amino acids: CASSTRRTVQETQYF. The DNA of the CDR3 is TGTGCCAGCAGCACCAGACGGACCGTCCAAGAGACCCAGTACTTC.

This clonotype was recorded a few times. The V gene is TRBV5-1, the J gene TRBJ1-6; unclear D gene. CDR3 length: 13 residues. Between the trimmed V and J ends, which lost 5 bases and 8 bases, there was a span of 11 bases. Germline loops: CDR1 SGHRS, CDR2 YFSETQ. For the CDR3, the DNA is TGCGCCAGCAGTGCATCCGAGGATTCACCCCTCCACTTT. This codes for CASSASEDSPLHF. The full variable domain, in which reference TRBV5-1 and TRBJ1-6 provide the parts outside the CDR3, is KAGVTQTPRYLIKTRGQQVTLSCSPISGHRSVSWYQQTPGQGLQFLFEYFSETQRNKGNFPGRFSGRQFSNSRSEMNVSTLELGDSALYLCASSASEDSPLHFGNGTRLTVT.

This clonotype was picked up many times. The rearrangement links TRBV7-2 to TRBJ2-7, with 9 bases aligning to TRBD1. With V trimmed by 2 bases and J by 2 bases, 7 bases remained unmatched. The CDR3 has 16 amino acids. From germline, CDR1 is SGHTA and CDR2 FQGNSA. The CDR3 DNA reads as TGTGCCAGCAGCTTAAGTGGGACAGGGATCCCCTACGAGCAGTACTTC. It specifies CASSLSGTGIPYEQYF.

The chain recombines TRBV5-1 with TRBJ2-1, with D possibly being TRBD1 (6 bases). CDR3 length: 16 amino acids. The V gene's germline CDR1 is SGHRS and CDR2 YFSETQ. V lost 4 bases and J 0 bases, leaving 14 bases between the germline ends. CDR3: CASSGTGFGSYNEQFF. The CDR3 DNA follows: TGCGCCAGCAGCGGTACAGGGTTCGGCTCCTACAATGAGCAGTTCTTC.

This clonotype was observed a few times. J is TRBJ1-6 and V is TRBV4-2; D ambiguous. Germline V CDR1 and CDR2: LGHNA, YNFKEQ. Trimming cost V 7 bases and J 8 bases, with 15 bases left between them. The CDR3 has 14 amino acids. CDR3 bases: TGTGCCAGCACGCCGCAGATCGGTGATTCACCCCTCCACTTT. Translation: CASTPQIGDSPLHF.

V and J are TRBV7-9 and TRBJ1-2; weak D call: TRBD1 (5 bases). V was trimmed by 0 bases and J by 6 bases, leaving 8 bases between them. CDR1 is SEHNR, CDR2 FQNEAQ, per germline (reference sequence). The CDR3 has 13 residues. The CDR3 sequence is CASSLAGEDGYTF. The CDR3 DNA is TGTGCCAGCAGCTTAGCGGGGGAGGATGGCTACACCTTC.

This chain joins TRBV12-3 or TRBV12-4 and TRBJ2-1; TRBD1 might be the D (5 bases). The CDR3 has 15 residues. Trimming shortened V by 2 bases and J by 4 bases, and 12 bases separated the two germline ends. In DNA, the CDR3 is TGTGCCAGCAGTTTATCAGGGAATGTTTACAATGAGCAGTTCTTC. Its translation is CASSLSGNVYNEQFF.

The CDR3 spells CASSLPHRGVPLHF. The CDR3 bases are TGTGCCAGCAGCTTACCCCACAGGGGGGTACCCCTCCACTTT. The gene calls are TRBV7-9 and TRBJ1-6, with TRBD1 matching over 8 bases. Per the germline V gene, CDR1 is SEHNR and CDR2 is FQNEAQ (reference sequence). This CDR3 region has 14 residues. V dropped 2 bases and J dropped 12; count of bases not matched to a gene: 6.

This clonotype came up a few times. This chain links TRBV7-9 with TRBJ2-5; D is perhaps TRBD2 (6 bases). CDR1 and CDR2 from the germline V gene are SEHNR and FQNEAQ (reference sequence). Trimming took off 5 bases at V and 5 bases at J, with 12 bases between the two ends. The CDR3 loop spans 13 amino acids. CDR3 DNA sequence: TGTGCCAGCAGCACGGGACTGGTCGAGACCCAGTACTTC. Its translation is CASSTGLVETQYF.

The chain couples TRBV2 to TRBJ2-2, with a tentative D call TRBD1 (6 bases). The CDR3 runs 16 residues. V was pared by 8 bases and J by 3 bases, with 19 bases between. Germline-derived CDR1 and CDR2 are SNHLY and FYNNEI. Here the CDR3 reads CASGDGQLLYTGELFF. CDR3 nucleotide sequence: TGTGCCAGCGGAGACGGACAGTTACTGTACACCGGGGAGCTGTTTTTT.

This clonotype has more than one count but fewer than ten. This chain links TRBV19 with TRBJ2-6; weak D call: TRBD1 (5 bases). Germline V gene lookup returns CDR1 LNHDA and CDR2 SQIVND (reference sequence). This CDR3 contains 15 residues. V was cut by 3 bases and J by 2 bases, with 8 bases left in between. CDR3 DNA: TGTGCCAGTAGTATCCAGGGTGCTGGGGCCAACGTCCTGACTTTC. It specifies CASSIQGAGANVLTF.

In its sample, this clonotype was seen many times. For the CDR3, the DNA is TGTGCCAGCAGTTACCCTTTCGGCCTCTTGGAGGAGACCCAGTACTTC. Residues: CASSYPFGLLEETQYF. The J gene is TRBJ2-5, the V gene TRBV6-2 or TRBV6-3; D is undetermined. CDR3 size: 16 residues. The germline gives CDR1 MNHEY, CDR2 SVGEGT. The ends were cut back, 2 bases at V and 5 bases at J, with 18 bases in the middle.

Notes on this clonotype: At one of its ends the junction is not consistent with the germline gene, which may arise from a read error. The V call is TRBV7-7, the J call TRBJ2-3; D might be TRBD1 (5 bases). This CDR3 has 14 residues. CDR1 SSHAT and CDR2 FNYEAQ come from the germline V gene (reference sequence). CDR3 bases: TGTGCTAGCAGCAAAGGGGTTTCGACAGATACGCAGTATTTT. Translation gives CASSKGVSTDTQYF.

This clonotype showed up just a few times. The chain joins TRBV10-2 to TRBJ2-1; D not certain. V dropped 0 bases and J dropped 9 bases, with 9 bases sitting between them. CDR1 is WSHSY and CDR2 is SAAADI in the germline V gene. The CDR3 has 13 amino acids. The CDR3 spells CASSESGKVEQFF. CDR3 DNA sequence: TGCGCCAGCAGTGAGTCGGGGAAGGTTGAGCAGTTCTTC.

CDR3 nucleotide sequence: TGTGCCAGCAGCCGGACTAAAGAGACCCAGTACTTC. As protein: CASSRTKETQYF. The chain carries TRBV7-9 and TRBJ2-5, with a weak D call TRBD2 (6 bases). Germline V gene lookup returns CDR1 SEHNR and CDR2 FQNEAQ (reference sequence). The V end lost 5 bases, the J end lost 3 bases, and 7 bases lay between the germline ends. This CDR3 has 12 amino acids.

In this sample, this clonotype turned up many times. The chain employs TRBV20-1 and TRBJ2-3, with D perhaps TRBD2 (5 bases). The CDR3 length is 16 residues. Per the germline V gene, CDR1 is DFQATT and CDR2 is SNEGSKA (reference sequence). V lost 6 bases, J lost 0 bases, and 19 bases lay in between. CDR3 coding DNA: TGCAGTGCCCCACCGGCCGGGGTGGGGAGCACAGATACGCAGTATTTT. It translates to CSAPPAGVGSTDTQYF.

This chain links TRBV20-1 with TRBJ2-6; possibly TRBD1 for D (6 bases). The CDR3 is made up of 18 amino acids. CDR1 is DFQATT, CDR2 SNEGSKA, per germline (reference sequence). Trimming cost V 6 bases and J 0 bases, with 21 bases left between them. The CDR3 region is CSAYNYRDAYSGANVLTF. Here the CDR3 DNA reads TGCAGTGCCTATAACTACAGGGACGCTTACTCTGGGGCCAACGTCCTGACTTTC.

The J gene is TRBJ2-1, the V gene TRBV27; 10 nucleotides line up with TRBD1. Germline assignment: CDR1 MNHEY and CDR2 SMNVEV (reference sequence). This CDR3 is built from 15 residues. V was pared by 7 bases and J by 8 bases, with 11 bases of the junction left unmatched. The CDR3 sequence is CASNAPRQGAYEQFF. CDR3 DNA sequence: TGTGCCAGCAATGCCCCGAGACAGGGGGCCTATGAGCAGTTCTTC.

This clonotype was observed a few times. The rearrangement uses TRBV7-2 and TRBJ1-5; maybe TRBD1 (5 bases). V shed 4 bases and J shed 2 bases, with 15 bases lying between them. Germline loops: CDR1 SGHTA, CDR2 FQGNSA. CDR3 length equals 16 residues. CDR3 sequence reads: CASSSQGGPGNQPQHF. In DNA, the CDR3 is TGTGCCAGCAGCTCCCAGGGAGGGCCGGGCAATCAGCCCCAGCATTTT.

This clonotype was picked up a small number of times. The chain joins TRBV19 to TRBJ1-1; weak D call: TRBD1 (6 bases). Germline V gives CDR1 LNHDA, CDR2 SQIVND (reference sequence). V gave up 7 bases and J gave up 1 base, with 16 bases separating them. The CDR3 contains 15 residues. Here the CDR3 DNA reads TGTGCCAGTATTTTTGGGGGCGCGGGGAACACTGAAGCTTTCTTT. Residues: CASIFGGAGNTEAFF.

This clonotype occurred a few times. V is TRBV5-6 and J is TRBJ2-7; 10 bases line up with TRBD2. Germline V gene lookup returns CDR1 SGHDT and CDR2 YYEEEE. V dropped 2 bases and J dropped 4; count of bases not matched to a gene: 3. The CDR3 spans 14 residues. For the CDR3, the DNA is TGTGCCAGCAGCTTTCCTAGCGGGGGTTACGAGCAGTACTTC. Translating gives CASSFPSGGYEQYF.

V is TRBV30 and J is TRBJ1-1; TRBD1 is a possible D gene (5 bases). Trimming left V 3 bases short and J 5 bases short, with 13 bases between. Germline V gives CDR1 GTSNPN, CDR2 SVGIG (reference sequence). The CDR3 is made up of 13 amino acids. This CDR3 reads CAWSPGRRTEAFF. CDR3 DNA sequence: TGTGCCTGGAGCCCAGGGAGAAGAACTGAAGCTTTCTTT.